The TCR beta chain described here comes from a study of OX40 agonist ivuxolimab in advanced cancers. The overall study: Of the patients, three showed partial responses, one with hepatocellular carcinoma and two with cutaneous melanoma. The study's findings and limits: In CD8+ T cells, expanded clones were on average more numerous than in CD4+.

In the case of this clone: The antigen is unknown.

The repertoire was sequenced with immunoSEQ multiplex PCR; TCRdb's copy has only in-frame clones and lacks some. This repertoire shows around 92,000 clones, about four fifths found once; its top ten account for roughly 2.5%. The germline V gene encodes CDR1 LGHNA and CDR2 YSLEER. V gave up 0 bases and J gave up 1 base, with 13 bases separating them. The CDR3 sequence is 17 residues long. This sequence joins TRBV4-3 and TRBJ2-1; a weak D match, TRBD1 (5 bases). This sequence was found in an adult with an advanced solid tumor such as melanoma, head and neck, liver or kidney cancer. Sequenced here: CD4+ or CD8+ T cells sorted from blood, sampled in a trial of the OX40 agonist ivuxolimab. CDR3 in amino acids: CASSQEWQGFSYNEQFF. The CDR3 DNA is TGCGCCAGCAGCCAAGAGTGGCAGGGTTTTTCCTACAATGAGCAGTTCTTC.